This T cell receptor beta chain was documented in a study of cytotoxic CD8 clonotypes in ibrutinib-treated CLL. CDR3 length: 14 residues. Trimming pared 5 bases from V and 9 bases from J, leaving 14 bases between. In germline, CDR1 is LGHNT, CDR2 FRNRAP. Overall study results and limits: Baseline clonality, higher than in age-matched healthy donors, tracked circulating CD8+ T-cell counts.

Here immunoSEQ multiplex PCR was the method, and the copy in TCRdb shows in-frame clones only, minus some. Of about 200,000 clones in the sample, 70% were seen once. Details on this clone: Antigen unknown.

The sequence derives from a human donor with chronic lymphocytic leukemia. The starting material was PBMCs, obtained after 12 months of ibrutinib treatment. This chain links TRBV12-5 with TRBJ1-6; TRBD1 might be the D (5 bases). DNA of the CDR3: TGTGCTAGTGGTCCGACAGAGCTCGGTTCACCCCTCCACTTT. Its protein product is CASGPTELGSPLHF.